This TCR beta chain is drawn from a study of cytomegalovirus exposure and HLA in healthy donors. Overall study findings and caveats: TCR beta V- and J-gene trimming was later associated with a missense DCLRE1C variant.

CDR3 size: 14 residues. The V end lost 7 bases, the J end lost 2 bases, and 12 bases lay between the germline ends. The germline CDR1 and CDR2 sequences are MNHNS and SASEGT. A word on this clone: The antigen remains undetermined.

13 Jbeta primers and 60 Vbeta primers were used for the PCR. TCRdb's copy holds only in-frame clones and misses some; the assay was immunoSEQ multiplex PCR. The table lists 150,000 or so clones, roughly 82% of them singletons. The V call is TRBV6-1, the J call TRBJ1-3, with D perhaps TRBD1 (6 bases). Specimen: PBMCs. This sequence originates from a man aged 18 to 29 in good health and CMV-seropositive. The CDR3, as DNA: TGTGCCAGCATCGCCGGGACAACTGGAAACACCATATATTTT. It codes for CASIAGTTGNTIYF.